This entry concerns a single TCR beta chain. Its antigen target is currently unknown. No much larger clone is present one base from it, and per-base qualities are unavailable. The data originate from a study of shared clonotypes between healthy human individuals (dated by TCRdb to about 2020). Turning to the overall study: A couple of women and a few men aged 18 to 49 years were included in the cohort. For each donor, CD4 naive and CD4 memory were each run on three plates, CD8 naive on two plates, and CD8 memory on one plate. The study deeply sequenced blood TCR repertoires of five healthy adults to estimate repertoire size and the extent of clonotype sharing between individuals. To increase sequencing depth and limit assay-specific biases, different laboratories used diverse techniques to prepare libraries and sequence TCR repertoires. Per donor, leukapheresis produced somewhere between about 0.9 and 10 billion PBMCs.

Using the deep immunoSEQ assay, multiplex PCR amplified TCR CDR3 regions from genomic DNA. Extracted genomic DNA from each cell subset was distributed evenly across all wells of several immunoSEQ 96-well plates, and each plate was treated as a replicate. For sorted subsets, around 200 ng genomic DNA, equal to about 30,000 T cell genomes, was loaded into each replicate PCR. Purified libraries were quantified with a Qubit 3.0 fluorometer, sized on a Bioanalyzer 2100, and re-quantified with the KAPA Library Quantification kit. Every immunoSEQ 96-well plate was sequenced on a separate single-read 150-cycle Illumina NextSeq 550 flow cell. On the study's bioinformatics: The immunoSEQ output contained only junctional sequences without quality scores, so filtering could not match that applied to full-length reads. Sequences were annotated with PyIR, a Python wrapper for IgBLAST v1.9, and V/J genes and CDR3 were assigned using IMGT germline references. Reads with weak V/J assignments (E-value above 1e-6), missing CDR3, stop codons, out-of-frame junctions, or ambiguous translated residues were removed. A V3J clonotype was defined by an identical inferred V gene, J gene, and CDR3 amino acid sequence. Percentage overlap between repertoires was computed as shared unique clonotypes divided by the size of the smaller repertoire. RTK rarefaction, the Chao1 estimator, and Recon v2.1 estimates of unobserved clonotypes were used to assess repertoire richness. OLGA was used to compute generation probabilities for all TCRbeta clonotypes that the gDNA method yielded from a handful of donors. The immuneACCESS repertoire file appears here via TCRdb, limited to in-frame rearrangements. These files lack a portion of the clones; in checked studies, under half of the deficit traces to unresolved V genes, and the cause of the others is not known. The V and J calls and the clone size are those of that table, but D and trimming were determined from the DNA. This sample holds over 2,000,000 clones; 90% to 95% were observed only once. The leading ten clones occupy around 1.7% of the sample.

The germline V gene encodes CDR1 SGDLS and CDR2 YYNGEE. V ends up 2 bases short and J 1 base short, with an unmatched junction base count of 11. CDR3 length: 18 amino acids, cysteine to phenylalanine. Only CDR3 DNA is held: 54 bases, read in frame from base 1. What the research found in general, with its limitations: Larger estimated clonotype richness was generally found for naive subsets than for memory subsets. Pairwise subsampling led to the expectation that sequencing depth would affect the degree of clonotype sharing among donors. Rarefaction of sorted-subset datasets indicated incomplete sequencing despite the large sequencing depth. Sharing across several donors was observed for roughly 5% of naive CD4, over 3% of naive CD8, about 2.5% of memory CD4, and about 0.38% of memory CD8 clonotypes. The genetic and exposure-history diversity represented was limited by the small number of donors. Compared with non-shared clonotypes, the clonotypes found in all four sorted-subset donors had higher generation probabilities. Sampling was limited to blood, and TCR repertoires in tissue likely differ from TCR repertoires in blood.

For the CD8 naive samples, CD45RO-negative cells were positively selected for CCR7, yielding a CD45RA+CCR7+ population from which TemRA cells were excluded. The donors were healthy, HIV-negative adults who had no recently reported acute infections or vaccinations. Every donor was a Caucasian adult living in Nashville, Tennessee, USA. Blood was obtained by leukapheresis, after which PBMCs were separated by Ficoll-Histopaque density gradient centrifugation and cryopreserved in liquid nitrogen vapor phase. Analytical flow cytometry was used to check the purity and quantity of every magnetically sorted T cell population. Genomic DNA was isolated from every sorted fraction and measured by UV absorbance on a Nanodrop 2000c.

This clonotype was sampled from a young man in good health. Some clones in this sample may be carry-over from other donors' samples. The sequenced material came from naive CD8+ T cells from PBMCs. The cell subset or site label, as the study defines it: CD45RA+CCR7+. This chain is built from TRBV9 and TRBJ2-2; a stretch of 7 junction bases matches TRBD2. The DNA sequence is given as TGTGCCAGCAGCGTCCCATCGGGGAGCGGGGAGAACACCGGGGAGCTGTTTTTT. It is translated as CASSVPSGSGENTGELFF.